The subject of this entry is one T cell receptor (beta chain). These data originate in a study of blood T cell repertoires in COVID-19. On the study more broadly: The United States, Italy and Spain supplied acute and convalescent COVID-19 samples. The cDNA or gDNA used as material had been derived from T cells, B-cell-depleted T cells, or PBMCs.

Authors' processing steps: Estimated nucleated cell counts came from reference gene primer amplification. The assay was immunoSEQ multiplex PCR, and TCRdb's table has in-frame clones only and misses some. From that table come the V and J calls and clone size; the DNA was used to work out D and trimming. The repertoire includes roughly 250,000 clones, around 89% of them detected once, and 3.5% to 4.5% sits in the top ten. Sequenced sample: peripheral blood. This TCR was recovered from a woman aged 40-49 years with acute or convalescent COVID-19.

Written as DNA, the CDR3 is TGTGCCAGTAGTTTTTCTAGCGGCTACGAGCAGTACGTC. It is translated as CASSFSSGYEQYV. The chain employs TRBV19 and TRBJ2-7; 7 nucleotides match TRBD2. The CDR3 length is 13 residues. V trimming: 5 bases; J trimming: 3 bases; junction bases outside the gene matches: 4. CDR1 and CDR2 (germline): LNHDA, SQIVND (reference sequence).